This entry lists 27 T cell receptor beta chains sequenced from one sample in a study of vaccination effects on CD4 cells after COVID-19. The culture ran for 10 days before CD4+ T cells were isolated. Vaccine administered to participants consisted of two doses of either BNT162b2 or mRNA-1273. Here immunoSEQ multiplex PCR was the method, and the copy in TCRdb shows in-frame clones only, minus some. In the table there are about 66,000 clones, approximately 79% of which are singletons. Which antigens these TCRs recognize remains unknown. The input for sequencing was CD4+ T cells from PBMCs cultured without peptide, taken after COVID-19 vaccination. The receptors derive from a human donor who received a COVID-19 vaccine.

V is TRBV5-1 and J is TRBJ2-3; D call uncertain. This CDR3 has 16 amino acids. V dropped 0 bases and J dropped 2 bases, with 13 bases sitting between them. Germline values: CDR1 SGHRS, CDR2 YFSETQ. CDR3 sequence: CASSLGAVIDTDTQYF. The CDR3 nucleotides read TGCGCCAGCAGCTTGGGGGCAGTCATCGACACAGATACGCAGTATTTT. Together with reference TRBV5-1 and TRBJ2-3, the CDR3 gives the full variable domain: KAGVTQTPRYLIKTRGQQVTLSCSPISGHRSVSWYQQTPGQGLQFLFEYFSETQRNKGNFPGRFSGRQFSNSRSEMNVSTLELGDSALYLCASSLGAVIDTDTQYFGPGTRLTVL.

The J gene is TRBJ1-1, the V gene TRBV6-5; D possibly corresponds to TRBD1 (6 bases). Per the germline V gene, CDR1 is MNHEY and CDR2 is SVGAGI. V dropped 2 bases and J dropped 7 bases, with 17 bases sitting between them. CDR3 size: 15 residues. The CDR3 nucleotides read TGTGCCAGCAGTTACAGGGCTCAGGGGAGGAATGAAGCTTTCTTT. Translated: CASSYRAQGRNEAFF.

The chain has TRBV30 and TRBJ1-2; D remains ambiguous. This CDR3 comprises 12 residues. The germline CDR1 and CDR2 sequences are GTSNPN and SVGIG (reference sequence). Trimming pared 4 bases from V and 6 bases from J, leaving 12 bases between. The CDR3 DNA is TGTGCCTGGAATTCTGGGGAGCATGGCTACACCTTC. Amino acid sequence: CAWNSGEHGYTF.

The chain is built from TRBV19 and TRBJ2-3, with 11 bases lining up with TRBD2. The CDR3 consists of 15 residues. The germline V gene encodes CDR1 LNHDA and CDR2 SQIVND (reference sequence). The V gene end was trimmed by 10 bases and the J gene end by 5 bases; junction bases not matched to a gene: 11. CDR3 coding DNA: TGTGCCACCGATCTTAGCGGGGGGGCAGGAGATACGCAGTATTTT. It specifies CATDLSGGAGDTQYF.

This clone was seen a handful of times. The V gene is TRBV18, the J gene TRBJ1-4; D is uncertain. V was cut by 6 bases and J by 2 bases, with 7 bases left in between. This CDR3 has 13 amino acids. Germline V gene lookup returns CDR1 KGHSH and CDR2 LQKENI. Here the CDR3 DNA reads TGTGCCAGCTCCCGGTCTACTAATGAAAAACTGTTTTTT. Protein product: CASSRSTNEKLFF. The entire variable domain, with the rest obtained from reference TRBV18 and TRBJ1-4, is as follows: NAGVMQNPRHLVRRRGQEARLRCSPMKGHSHVYWYRQLPEEGLKFMVYLQKENIIDESGMPKERFSAEFPKEGPSILRIQQVVRGDSAAYFCASSRSTNEKLFFGSGTQLSVL.

The rearrangement links TRBV3-1 (or the pseudogene TRBV3-2) to TRBJ1-2; D is uncertain. CDR1 and CDR2 (germline): LGHDT, YNNKEL (reference sequence). The V end lost 3 bases, the J end lost 4 bases, and 12 bases lay between the germline ends. The CDR3 extends over 14 amino acids. The CDR3 DNA follows: TGTGCCAGCAGCCACGTCCGGGAGAGCTATGGCTACACCTTC. Translating gives CASSHVRESYGYTF.

The chain has TRBV5-1 and TRBJ2-3; D gene uncertain. The CDR3 extends over 15 amino acids. The V end was cut by 4 bases, the J end by 0 bases, with 12 bases between. The germline V gene encodes CDR1 SGHRS and CDR2 YFSETQ. The CDR3 nucleotides read TGCGCCAGCAGCGAACGGCATTCTAGCACAGATACGCAGTATTTT. It is translated as CASSERHSSTDTQYF.

The chain recombines TRBV24-1 with TRBJ1-2; D might be TRBD1 (6 bases). Germline assignment: CDR1 KGHDR and CDR2 SFDVKD. The CDR3 loop spans 14 amino acids. Trimming removed 4 bases from V and 3 bases from J, with 11 bases in between. The CDR3 nucleotides are TGTGCCACCAGTGACCCAGGGGAGGACTATGGCTACACCTTC. This gives the protein CATSDPGEDYGYTF.

The CDR3 DNA is TGTGCCAGTAGTTCCCCGGGGTTAGACACTGAAGCTTTCTTT. This encodes CASSSPGLDTEAFF. This rearrangement joins TRBV19 to TRBJ1-1; D is undetermined. V lost 5 bases and J 3 bases, leaving 13 bases between the germline ends. The CDR3 spans 14 residues. The germline CDR1 and CDR2 sequences are LNHDA and SQIVND (reference sequence).

V is TRBV12-5 and J is TRBJ2-5, with TRBD2 matching over 7 bases. The length of the CDR3 is 12 residues. CDR1 and CDR2 (germline): LGHNT, FRNRAP. V lost 6 bases and J lost 4; bases outside the gene matches: 2. The CDR3 reads CASGGGLETQYF. For the CDR3, the DNA is TGTGCTAGTGGGGGGGGGTTAGAGACCCAGTACTTC.

This chain uses TRBV19 with TRBJ2-5; the D gene is possibly TRBD2 (6 bases). The CDR3 loop spans 13 amino acids. Trimming removed 4 bases at V and 3 bases at J, with 9 bases between. CDR1 LNHDA and CDR2 SQIVND come from the germline V gene (reference sequence). CDR3 sequence: CASSRDFEETQYF. CDR3 in DNA: TGTGCCAGTAGTAGGGACTTCGAAGAGACCCAGTACTTC.

The chain recombines TRBV7-2 with TRBJ1-5; no clear D. CDR1 is SGHTA, CDR2 FQGNSA, per germline. This CDR3 is 14 amino acids long. V lost 5 bases to trimming and J lost 4 bases, with 12 bases between them. The CDR3 DNA is TGTGCCAGCAGCGGCGGCCTCCCTAATCAGCCCCAGCATTTT. This gives the protein CASSGGLPNQPQHF.

The chain links TRBV3-1 (or the pseudogene TRBV3-2) to TRBJ1-1, with 8 nucleotides matching TRBD1. J was trimmed by 1 base and V by 4 bases; bases with no gene match: 2. Germline assignment: CDR1 LGHDT and CDR2 YNNKEL (reference sequence). This CDR3 has 14 residues. For the CDR3, the DNA is TGTGCCAGCAGCCGGGGGACAGGGAACACTGAAGCTTTCTTT. Amino acids: CASSRGTGNTEAFF.

V usage is TRBV4-3 and J usage is TRBJ2-4; 8 bases match TRBD1. V shed 1 base, J shed 3 bases, and the junction held 5 bases outside the gene matches. Germline V gives CDR1 LGHNA, CDR2 YSLEER. CDR3 length: 16 residues. The CDR3 nucleotides are TGCGCCAGCAGCCAAGCGGACAGGGTTGACAAAAACATTCAGTACTTC. This codes for CASSQADRVDKNIQYF.

The chain employs TRBV28 and TRBJ2-7, with 14 bases that match TRBD2. The junction had 8 bases not matched to a gene; V was cut back by 6 bases and J by 4 bases. There are 16 residues in the CDR3. Germline V gene sequence: CDR1 MDHEN, CDR2 SYDVKM. Here the CDR3 DNA reads TGTGCCAGCAGGCGTACCGGGACTAGCGGGGGTTACGAGCAGTACGTC. It codes for CASRRTGTSGGYEQYV.

The chain couples TRBV11-3 to TRBJ2-7; 14 bases agree with TRBD2. Germline CDR1 reads SGHNT; CDR2 reads YENEEA. The CDR3 has 19 residues. The CDR3 loop reads CASTLGPGTSGGLTYEQYV. In DNA form, the CDR3 reads TGTGCCAGCACCTTAGGACCTGGGACTAGCGGGGGCCTGACCTACGAGCAGTACGTC.

The rearrangement joins TRBV11-2 to TRBJ2-2, with D possibly TRBD1 on 5 matching bases. Germline V gene sequence: CDR1 SGHAT, CDR2 FQNNGV. The ends were cut back, 5 bases at V and 3 bases at J, with 19 bases in the middle. The CDR3 runs 17 residues. CDR3 loop: CASSARTRPRDTGELFF. For the CDR3, the DNA is TGTGCCAGCAGCGCAAGGACACGACCTCGGGACACCGGGGAGCTGTTTTTT. Together with reference TRBV11-2 and TRBJ2-2, the CDR3 gives the full variable domain: EAGVAQSPRYKIIEKRQSVAFWCNPISGHATLYWYQQILGQGPKLLIQFQNNGVVDDSQLPKDRFSAERLKGVDSTLKIQPAKLEDSAVYLCASSARTRPRDTGELFFGEGSRLTVL.

This rearrangement joins TRBV9 to TRBJ1-2; D gene ambiguous. V was trimmed by 1 base and J by 8 bases, leaving 21 bases between them. Germline values: CDR1 SGDLS, CDR2 YYNGEE. The CDR3 has 16 residues. CDR3 protein: CASSVNPASGLEGYTF. The DNA of the CDR3 is TGTGCCAGCAGCGTAAATCCCGCAAGTGGTTTGGAGGGCTACACCTTC.

This clone was recorded once. The chain uses TRBV18 and TRBJ1-2, with D possibly matching TRBD1 (6 bases). Germline V gives CDR1 KGHSH, CDR2 LQKENI. The CDR3 extends over 14 amino acids. The germline V and J ends were trimmed by 2 bases and 4 bases, with 11 bases remaining between them. Here the CDR3 reads CASSPLSGVYGYTF. As DNA, the CDR3 is TGTGCCAGCTCACCATTATCAGGGGTCTATGGCTACACCTTC.

The rearrangement uses TRBV12-3 or TRBV12-4 and TRBJ2-5; D gene uncertain. Trimming removed 3 bases at V and 2 bases at J, with 1 base between. The CDR3 extends over 11 amino acids. The CDR3 DNA follows: TGTGCCAGCAGTTTGCAAGAGACCCAGTACTTC. Its translation: CASSLQETQYF.

The sample holds a few counts of this clone. The CDR3 loop reads CASSIGRTRDNEQFF. The CDR3 bases are TGTGCCAGTAGTATAGGTCGGACTAGGGACAATGAGCAGTTCTTC. The rearrangement joins TRBV19 to TRBJ2-1, with 7 positions matching TRBD2. The CDR3 totals 15 residues. CDR1 LNHDA and CDR2 SQIVND come from the germline V gene (reference sequence). The V gene end was trimmed by 1 base and the J gene end by 5 bases; junction bases not matched to a gene: 5.

The chain employs TRBV11-2 and TRBJ2-2; possibly TRBD1 or TRBD2 for D (6 bases each). CDR3 length: 16 amino acids. The germline V gene has CDR1 SGHAT and CDR2 FQNNGV. V lost 7 bases to trimming and J lost 4 bases, with 19 bases between them. DNA of the CDR3: TGTGCCAGCACCTTCCTCCGGGGGCGCAGCACCGGGGAGCTGTTTTTT. Translation: CASTFLRGRSTGELFF.

The rearrangement links TRBV6-2 or TRBV6-3 to TRBJ1-1; D uncertain. Germline-derived CDR1 and CDR2 are MNHEY and SVGEGT. Trimming removed 0 bases from V and 4 bases from J, with 12 bases in between. CDR3 length equals 15 residues. In nucleotides, the CDR3 is TGTGCCAGCAGTTACTCCCCAGAGCTGCTCACTGAAGCTTTCTTT. Its protein is CASSYSPELLTEAFF.

This chain's CDR3 is CASSIGRETQYF. In DNA, the CDR3 is TGTGCCAGTAGTATAGGCCGGGAGACCCAGTACTTC. The V gene is TRBV19, the J gene TRBJ2-5; D gene uncertain. Germline CDR1 and CDR2: LNHDA and SQIVND (reference sequence). V was shortened by 1 base and J by 5 bases, with 5 bases between the two germline ends. The CDR3 sequence is 12 residues long.

The chain uses TRBV29-1 and TRBJ2-5; D gene uncertain. The length of the CDR3 is 11 residues. V dropped 5 bases and J dropped 7 bases, with 11 bases sitting between them. Germline assignment: CDR1 SQVTM and CDR2 ANQGSEA. The CDR3 DNA sequence: TGCAGCGTTCTTAGTGGCAGGACCCAGTACTTC. It encodes CSVLSGRTQYF.

This chain links TRBV14 with TRBJ2-5; maybe TRBD2 (7 bases). The ends were cut back, 0 bases at V and 5 bases at J, with 16 bases in the middle. This CDR3 has 16 amino acids. Per germline, CDR1 SGHDN and CDR2 FVKESK. The CDR3 DNA reads as TGTGCCAGCAGCCAAGAGATACGGGGGGCGGTGGAGACCCAGTACTTC. As protein: CASSQEIRGAVETQYF.

The V and J genes are TRBV28 and TRBJ1-1; D not certain. The CDR3 extends over 14 amino acids. The V and J ends lost 7 bases and 0 bases respectively, with 12 bases between them. In germline, CDR1 is MDHEN, CDR2 SYDVKM. The DNA of the CDR3 is TGTGCCAGCATTTTTAGTAGGGTGAACACTGAAGCTTTCTTT. This encodes CASIFSRVNTEAFF.